The TCR beta chain described here comes from a study of blood T cell repertoires in COVID-19. This clone was recorded only once. Libraries were prepared by immunoSEQ multiplex PCR; TCRdb keeps only in-frame clonotypes and omits some of them. The table lists around 250,000 clones, about 91% of them singletons. The CDR3 consists of 18 residues. Losses at the gene ends were 4 bases for V and 0 bases for J; bases not matched to a gene: 8. Germline values: CDR1 LGHNA, CDR2 YSLEER. The gene calls are TRBV4-3 and TRBJ2-3; 12 positions agree with TRBD2. The TCR originated in a man in his forties who had been exposed to COVID-19. Sequencing used PBMCs or T cells enriched from blood (not recorded which). DNA for the CDR3: TGCGCCAGCAGCCTAACCCCCGGGACTAGCGGGAGCACAGATACGCAGTATTTT. It is translated as CASSLTPGTSGSTDTQYF.